The 12 T cell receptor beta chains given below trace back to one sample, sequenced in a study of cytomegalovirus exposure and HLA in healthy donors (dated by TCRdb to about 2017). Libraries were made using the immunoSEQ multiplex PCR assay. A mixture of 60 forward primers for TCR Vbeta segments and 13 reverse primers for TCR Jbeta segments was used in the multiplex PCR. Sourced from immuneACCESS, this table was stored by TCRdb with only in-frame sequences that have V and J called. A share of the clones is absent; for the studies checked, an unresolved V gene accounts for under half, and the remainder has no known explanation. Across this sample there are 150,000 or so clones, with 60% to 80% seen only once. The ten largest clones represent roughly 13% of the sample. The sample taken for sequencing was PBMCs. All receptors derive from a man younger than 40 in good health and CMV-seropositive.

This chain connects TRBV28 to TRBJ1-2, with 7 bases fitting TRBD1. Germline CDR1 reads MDHEN; CDR2 reads SYDVKM. After removal of 2 bases from V and 9 bases from J, the junction contained 6 bases not matched to a gene. The CDR3 contains 13 residues. CDR3 DNA: TGTGCCAGCAGTTTAAGTACAGGGGACAGCTACACCTTC. This encodes CASSLSTGDSYTF.

The chain has TRBV7-9 and TRBJ2-7; TRBD2 matches 7 bases. Trimming took 3 bases from V and 3 from J; bases not matched to a gene: 11. The CDR3 loop spans 16 amino acids. Germline V gives CDR1 SEHNR, CDR2 FQNEAQ (reference sequence). The CDR3, as DNA: TGTGCCAGCAGCTTCCCAGGCGGGACTACACGCTACGAGCAGTACTTC. Translated: CASSFPGGTTRYEQYF.

The V gene is TRBV7-3, the J gene TRBJ2-3, with D possibly TRBD2 on 5 matching bases. Germline V lookup: CDR1 SGHTA, CDR2 FQGTGA. Between the trimmed V and J ends, which lost 5 bases and 8 bases, there was a span of 8 bases. The CDR3 has 11 amino acids. In DNA, the CDR3 is TGTGCCAGCAGCGATAGCGTTACGCAGTATTTT. Protein: CASSDSVTQYF.

This clone has only a few counts. This CDR3 reads CASSLAWGRGRNEQYF. CDR3 DNA sequence: TGCGCCAGCAGCTTGGCATGGGGCAGGGGGCGCAACGAGCAGTACTTC. The V gene is TRBV5-1, the J gene TRBJ2-7; 8 nucleotides align to TRBD1. CDR3 length equals 16 residues. Trimming at V came to 0 bases and at J to 5 bases, leaving 10 bases not matched to a gene. Germline V gene lookup returns CDR1 SGHRS and CDR2 YFSETQ.

The chain links TRBV11-2 to TRBJ1-4, with D perhaps TRBD1 (5 bases). V was cut by 5 bases and J by 7 bases, with 14 bases left in between. Germline assignment: CDR1 SGHAT and CDR2 FQNNGV. This CDR3 contains 14 residues. The CDR3 loop reads CASSPVPQGEKLFF. The CDR3 DNA is TGTGCCAGCAGCCCAGTCCCTCAGGGTGAAAAACTGTTTTTT.

This sequence joins TRBV7-9 and TRBJ2-3; no clear D. This CDR3 is built from 12 residues. CDR1 and CDR2 from the germline V gene are SEHNR and FQNEAQ (reference sequence). Trimming shortened V by 5 bases and J by 4 bases, and 7 bases separated the two germline ends. CDR3 residues: CASSAVADTQYF. The CDR3 bases are TGTGCCAGCAGCGCGGTGGCAGATACGCAGTATTTT.

The chain has TRBV6-5 and TRBJ2-1; maybe TRBD2 (5 bases). V dropped 8 bases and J dropped 10 bases, with 15 bases sitting between them. CDR3 length: 12 amino acids. Germline V gives CDR1 MNHEY, CDR2 SVGAGI. The CDR3 reads CASGTPRGEQFF. The CDR3 DNA is TGTGCCAGCGGCACTCCACGGGGAGAGCAGTTCTTC.

The chain recombines TRBV18 with TRBJ2-3; TRBD1 agrees at 7 bases. This CDR3 comprises 14 residues. Losses at the gene ends were 3 bases for V and 2 bases for J; bases not matched to a gene: 2. The germline CDR1 and CDR2 sequences are KGHSH and LQKENI. CDR3 DNA: TGTGCCAGCTCACCGGGACAGCACACAGATACGCAGTATTTT. Translating gives CASSPGQHTDTQYF.

This clone was recorded a few times. The chain has TRBV13 and TRBJ2-3, with 10 bases identical to TRBD2. V shed 3 bases and J 1 base; nucleotides not matched to a gene: 4. Looked up from germline, CDR1 is PRHDT and CDR2 is FYEKMQ (reference sequence). The CDR3 runs to 16 residues. The CDR3 loop is CASSFTGTSGTDTQYF. The CDR3 nucleotides read TGTGCCAGCAGCTTTACCGGGACTAGCGGCACAGATACGCAGTATTTT.

The sample holds one count of this clone. The chain joins TRBV28 to TRBJ2-4, with 8 bases fitting TRBD2. The CDR3 covers 17 residues. CDR1 is MDHEN, CDR2 SYDVKM, per germline. The V gene end was trimmed by 1 base and the J gene end by 7 bases; junction bases not matched to a gene: 12. The CDR3 sequence is CASSLSTSGPRGNIQYF. In DNA form, the CDR3 reads TGTGCCAGCAGTTTATCCACTAGCGGCCCTAGAGGGAACATTCAGTACTTC. Drawing the rest from reference TRBV28 and TRBJ2-4, the complete variable domain is DVKVTQSSRYLVKRTGEKVFLECVQDMDHENMFWYRQDPGLGLRLIYFSYDVKMKEKGDIPEGYSVSREKKERFSLILESASTNQTSMYLCASSLSTSGPRGNIQYFGAGTRLSVL.

The chain links TRBV6-6 to TRBJ2-1, with D tentatively TRBD2 (6 bases). V gave up 5 bases and J gave up 7 bases, with 15 bases separating them. Germline assignment: CDR1 MNHNY and CDR2 SVGAGI (reference sequence). CDR3 size: 14 residues. CDR3 in amino acids: CASSTGLVWNEQFF. CDR3 in DNA: TGTGCCAGCAGTACGGGACTTGTCTGGAATGAGCAGTTCTTC.

The chain is built from TRBV30 and TRBJ2-7, with 7 bases fitting TRBD1. Looked up from germline, CDR1 is GTSNPN and CDR2 is SVGIG (reference sequence). The CDR3 is 13 amino acids. V was pared by 5 bases and J by 0 bases, with 4 bases of the junction left unmatched. CDR3 sequence: CAWAAGGSYEQYF. The CDR3, as DNA: TGTGCCTGGGCGGCAGGGGGCTCCTACGAGCAGTACTTC.